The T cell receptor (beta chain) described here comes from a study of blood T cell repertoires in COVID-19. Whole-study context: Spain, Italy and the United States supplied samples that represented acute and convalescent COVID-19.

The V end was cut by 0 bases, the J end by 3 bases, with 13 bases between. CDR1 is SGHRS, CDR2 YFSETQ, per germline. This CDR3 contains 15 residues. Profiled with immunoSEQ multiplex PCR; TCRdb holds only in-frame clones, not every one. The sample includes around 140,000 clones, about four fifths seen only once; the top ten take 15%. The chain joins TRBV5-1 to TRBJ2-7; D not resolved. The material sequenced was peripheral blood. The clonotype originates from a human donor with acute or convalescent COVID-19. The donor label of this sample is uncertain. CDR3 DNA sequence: TGCGCCAGCAGCTTGGGTGGCGGAGCCTACTACGAGCAGTACTTC. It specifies CASSLGGGAYYEQYF.